A single sample is the source of the 15 T cell receptor beta chains below, sequenced in a study of blood T cell repertoires in COVID-19. Using immunoSEQ multiplex PCR, the repertoire was profiled, and TCRdb retains in-frame clones only, with some absent. The table shows approximately 210,000 clones, with around 90% occurring only once. The sequencing sample was made of PBMCs or T cells enriched from blood (not recorded which). All receptors derive from a woman aged 30 to 39 who had recovered from COVID-19.

V gene TRBV7-6 combines with J gene TRBJ2-2; 9 bases map to TRBD2. V shed 6 bases and J 8 bases; nucleotides not matched to a gene: 13. Looked up from germline, CDR1 is SGHVS and CDR2 is FNYEAQ. There are 16 residues in the CDR3. DNA for the CDR3: TGTGCCAGCAGGAATTCTAGCGGGGCATTAAGGGGGGAGCTGTTTTTT. Translation: CASRNSSGALRGELFF.

The rearrangement joins TRBV18 to TRBJ1-3; a weak D match, TRBD1 (6 bases). The CDR3 extends over 15 amino acids. Deletions cut 4 bases from V and 5 bases from J, with 15 bases between. Germline V gene lookup returns CDR1 KGHSH and CDR2 LQKENI. The CDR3 DNA is TGTGCCAGCTCACAATACAGGGATGACAGAAACACCATATATTTT. It specifies CASSQYRDDRNTIYF.

The rearrangement joins TRBV7-3 to TRBJ1-3, with D possibly matching TRBD1 (5 bases). In germline, CDR1 is SGHTA, CDR2 FQGTGA. The V end lost 2 bases, the J end lost 0 bases, and 5 bases lay between the germline ends. The CDR3 is made up of 14 amino acids. CDR3 loop: CASSLDSSGNTIYF. The CDR3, as DNA: TGTGCCAGCAGCTTAGACAGCTCTGGAAACACCATATATTTT.

The chain joins TRBV7-9 to TRBJ2-7, with TRBD1 matching 10 bases. There are 15 residues in the CDR3. The germline V gene has CDR1 SEHNR and CDR2 FQNEAQ (reference sequence). V shed 1 base, J shed 4 bases, and the junction held 4 bases outside the gene matches. In DNA, the CDR3 is TGTGCCAGCAGCTTAGTGTGGGACAGGGGATACGAGCAGTACTTC. It encodes CASSLVWDRGYEQYF.

This sequence joins TRBV4-1 and TRBJ1-4, with 8 bases fitting TRBD1. J lost 7 bases, V lost 0 bases, and 7 bases had no gene match. The CDR3 runs 16 residues. CDR1 and CDR2 (germline): MGHRA, YSYEKL. CDR3 loop: CASSQDPGQGGEKLFF. The CDR3 DNA follows: TGCGCCAGCAGCCAAGATCCAGGACAGGGAGGTGAAAAACTGTTTTTT.

The gene calls are TRBV27 and TRBJ1-1, with a tentative D call TRBD1 (5 bases). The CDR3 length is 15 residues. In germline, CDR1 is MNHEY, CDR2 SMNVEV (reference sequence). The V gene lost 2 bases and the J gene lost 1 base, with 11 bases spanning the gap. CDR3 DNA sequence: TGTGCCAGCAGTTTAAGGGGCACAGAGAACACTGAAGCTTTCTTT. It encodes CASSLRGTENTEAFF.

The chain recombines TRBV28 with TRBJ1-5; tentatively, D is TRBD1 (5 bases). Germline V lookup: CDR1 MDHEN, CDR2 SYDVKM. Trimming pared 6 bases from V and 10 bases from J, leaving 19 bases between. There are 14 residues in the CDR3. The CDR3 protein is CASSPGSGLGPQHF. The CDR3 region has the DNA TGTGCCAGCAGCCCAGGGTCCGGATTAGGCCCCCAGCATTTT.

The V gene is TRBV5-4, the J gene TRBJ1-2; 7 nucleotides line up with TRBD1. The CDR3 loop spans 14 amino acids. CDR1 and CDR2 (germline): SGHNT, YYREEE (reference sequence). The ends lost 4 bases at V and 0 bases at J; junction bases unmatched: 3. This chain's CDR3 is CASSPGGANYGYTF. In nucleotides, the CDR3 is TGTGCCAGCAGCCCAGGGGGAGCTAACTATGGCTACACCTTC.

The J gene is TRBJ1-2, the V gene TRBV11-2; 8 bases are shared with TRBD1. The trim removed 5 bases at V and 2 bases at J, leaving 1 base unmatched. This CDR3 has 13 amino acids. The germline V gene has CDR1 SGHAT and CDR2 FQNNGV. The CDR3 nucleotides are TGTGCCAGCAGCCCAGGGGGCAACTATGGCTACACCTTC. It specifies CASSPGGNYGYTF.

The chain recombines TRBV30 with TRBJ2-1; a possible D gene is TRBD1 (6 bases). Germline assignment: CDR1 GTSNPN and CDR2 SVGIG (reference sequence). V lost 2 bases and J lost 6, with 17 bases in between. The CDR3 sequence is 15 residues long. Here the CDR3 reads CAWSPGTLVVNEQFF. DNA for the CDR3: TGTGCCTGGAGTCCCGGGACATTGGTTGTCAATGAGCAGTTCTTC.

This rearrangement joins TRBV6-2 or TRBV6-3 to TRBJ1-1, with a possible D match to TRBD1 (5 bases). Germline CDR1 MNHEY, CDR2 SVGEGT. The CDR3 runs to 11 residues. Deletions cut 2 bases from V and 11 bases from J, with 9 bases between. The CDR3 region is CASSYQGSAFF. As DNA, the CDR3 is TGTGCCAGCAGTTACCAGGGCTCGGCTTTCTTT.

The V call is TRBV23-1, the J call TRBJ1-1, with D unresolved. TRBV23-1 belongs to the ORF category, with a function that is uncertain. V lost 4 bases and J lost 6, with 3 bases in between. The CDR3 length is 10 residues. DNA of the CDR3: TGCGCCAGCAGTCGCGCTGAAGCTTTCTTT. Amino acid sequence: CASSRAEAFF.

The chain's CDR3 is CASTLGAGANTDTQYF. The CDR3 DNA sequence: TGTGCCAGCACCCTCGGGGCGGGGGCTAACACAGATACGCAGTATTTT. This sequence joins TRBV7-3 and TRBJ2-3, with D tentatively TRBD2 (7 bases). Germline values: CDR1 SGHTA, CDR2 FQGTGA. Between the trimmed V and J ends, which lost 7 bases and 2 bases, there was a span of 19 bases. The CDR3 contains 16 residues.

The chain combines TRBV5-1 with TRBJ1-2, with 8 nucleotides matching TRBD1. CDR1 and CDR2 from the germline V gene are SGHRS and YFSETQ. The CDR3 is made up of 15 amino acids. V trimming: 4 bases; J trimming: 4 bases; junction bases outside the gene matches: 9. The CDR3 DNA is TGCGCCAGCAGCCAAGGACAGGGTCTCGGCTATGGCTACACCTTC. This codes for CASSQGQGLGYGYTF.

This sequence joins TRBV7-2 and TRBJ2-3, with 7 bases matching TRBD2. CDR3 size: 12 residues. CDR1 SGHTA and CDR2 FQGNSA come from the germline V gene. V gave up 5 bases and J gave up 6 bases; unmatched junction bases: 2. The CDR3 DNA is TGTGCCAGCAGCCAAGCGGGGGATACGCAGTATTTT. Translation: CASSQAGDTQYF.